The clone carrying this T cell receptor beta chain was seen only once. Its antigen is unknown. The data originate from a study of CD8 T cells in ankylosing spondylitis. Study results and caveats: Researchers reportedly found disease-linked clones significantly enriched in matched ankylosing spondylitis synovial fluid. Several highly homologous variants made up a TCR beta motif, and this motif appeared characteristic of ankylosing spondylitis blood.

A quantitative 5'-RACE method, one with molecular barcodes, was used to make TCR beta libraries. TCRdb reprocessed the 5' RACE reads via MiXCR and lists one record per CDR3 protein. The sample gives roughly 670,000 distinct CDR3 sequences, around 17% of which show up once; around 20% is in the top ten. Germline values: CDR1 SGHRS, CDR2 YFSETQ. The trim removed 0 bases at V and 4 bases at J, leaving 3 bases unmatched. The CDR3 spans 15 residues. The sample consisted of blood, either unsorted or a sorted T cell fraction (not recorded which). The gene calls are TRBV5-1 and TRBJ1-3; 8 positions agree with TRBD1. The sequence was collected from a male donor with ankylosing spondylitis. The CDR3 DNA reads TGCGCCAGCAGCTTGGATTGGGACAGGGGAAACACCATATATTTT. This sequence encodes CASSLDWDRGNTIYF. Drawing the rest from reference TRBV5-1 and TRBJ1-3, the complete variable domain is KAGVTQTPRYLIKTRGQQVTLSCSPISGHRSVSWYQQTPGQGLQFLFEYFSETQRNKGNFPGRFSGRQFSNSRSEMNVSTLELGDSALYLCASSLDWDRGNTIYFGEGSWLTVV.